Following are 5 T cell receptor beta chains from one sample sequenced in a study of CD8 T cells in Susac syndrome. After extraction with the RNeasy kit, roughly 0.45 to 1 ug of the RNA was reverse transcribed using random hexamers. TCRdb processed the immunoSEQ multiplex PCR reads anew with MiXCR; each CDR3 protein has one entry. The sample lists about 180,000 distinct CDR3 sequences; 85% to 95% were seen once. What was sequenced was CD4+ T cells from PBMCs. The receptors stem from a human donor with Susac syndrome.

The V and J genes are TRBV20-1 and TRBJ2-7, with 11 nucleotides matching TRBD2. Germline CDR1 and CDR2: DFQATT and SNEGSKA (reference sequence). V lost 3 bases, J lost 9 bases, and 10 bases stayed unmatched. There are 14 residues in the CDR3. In nucleotides, the CDR3 is TGCAGTGCTAGCCAACTAGCGGGAGTTGACTGGCAGTACTTC. It specifies CSASQLAGVDWQYF.

The rearrangement uses TRBV7-2 and TRBJ2-3, with D perhaps matching TRBD1 or TRBD2 (6 bases each). The CDR3 runs to 16 residues. The V end was cut by 1 base, the J end by 10 bases, with 21 bases between. Germline CDR1 is SGHTA and CDR2 is FQGNSA. The CDR3 loop is CASSLEGGGAYPSQYF. In nucleotides, the CDR3 is TGTGCCAGCAGCTTAGAGGGGGGTGGGGCATACCCATCGCAGTATTTT.

DNA of the CDR3: TGTGCCAGCCGGGCCAGATTATTTGGGGAGCTGTTTTTT. It codes for CASRARLFGELFF. The V and J genes are TRBV2 and TRBJ2-2; D is undetermined. V lost 8 bases to trimming and J lost 8 bases, with 15 bases between them. Germline CDR1 reads SNHLY; CDR2 reads FYNNEI. CDR3 size: 13 residues.

The V and J genes are TRBV5-1 and TRBJ2-7, with no clear D. Germline values: CDR1 SGHRS, CDR2 YFSETQ. This CDR3 comprises 13 residues. The V end lost 7 bases, the J end lost 0 bases, and 11 bases lay between the germline ends. CDR3 sequence reads: CASGYRSSYEQYF. As DNA, the CDR3 is TGCGCCAGCGGTTACAGAAGCTCCTACGAGCAGTACTTC.

The V gene is TRBV2, the J gene TRBJ1-5; TRBD1 aligns across 9 bases. The V segment lost 4 bases and the J segment 6 bases; nucleotides outside the gene matches: 4. Germline assignment: CDR1 SNHLY and CDR2 FYNNEI. The CDR3 runs to 14 residues. CDR3 bases: TGTGCCAGCAGTGTGGGACAGGGCACTCAGCCCCAGCATTTT. The encoded protein is CASSVGQGTQPQHF.